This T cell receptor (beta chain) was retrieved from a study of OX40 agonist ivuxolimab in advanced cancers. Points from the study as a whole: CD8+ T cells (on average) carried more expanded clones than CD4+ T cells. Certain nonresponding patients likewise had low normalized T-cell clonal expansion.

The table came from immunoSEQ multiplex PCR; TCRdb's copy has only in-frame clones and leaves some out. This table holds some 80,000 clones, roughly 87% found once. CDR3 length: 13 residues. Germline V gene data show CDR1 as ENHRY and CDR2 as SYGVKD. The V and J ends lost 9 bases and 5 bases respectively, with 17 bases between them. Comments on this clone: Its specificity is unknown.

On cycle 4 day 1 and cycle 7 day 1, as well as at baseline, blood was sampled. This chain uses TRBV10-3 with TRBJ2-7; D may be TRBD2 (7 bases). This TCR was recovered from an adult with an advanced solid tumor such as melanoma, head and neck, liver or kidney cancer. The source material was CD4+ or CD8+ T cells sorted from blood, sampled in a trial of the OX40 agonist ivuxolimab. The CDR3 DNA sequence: TGTGCCATACCCCCCCCGGGGGGCCACGAGCAGTACGTC. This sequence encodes CAIPPPGGHEQYV.